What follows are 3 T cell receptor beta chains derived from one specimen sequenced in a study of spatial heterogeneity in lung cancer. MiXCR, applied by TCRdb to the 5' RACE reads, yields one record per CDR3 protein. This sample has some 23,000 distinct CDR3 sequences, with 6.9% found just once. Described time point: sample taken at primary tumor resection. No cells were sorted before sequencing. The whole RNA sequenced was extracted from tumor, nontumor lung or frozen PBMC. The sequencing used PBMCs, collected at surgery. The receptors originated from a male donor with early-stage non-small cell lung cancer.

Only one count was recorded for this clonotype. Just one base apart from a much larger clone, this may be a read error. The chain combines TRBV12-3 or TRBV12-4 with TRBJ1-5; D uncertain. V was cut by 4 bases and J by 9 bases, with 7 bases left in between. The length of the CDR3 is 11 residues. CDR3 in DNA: TGTGCCAGCAGTTCTGGTCGGCCCCAGCATTTT. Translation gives CASSSGRPQHF.

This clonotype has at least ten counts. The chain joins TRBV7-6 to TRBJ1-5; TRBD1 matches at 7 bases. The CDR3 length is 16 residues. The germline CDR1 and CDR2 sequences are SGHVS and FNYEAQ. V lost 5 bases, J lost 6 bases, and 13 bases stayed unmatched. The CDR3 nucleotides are TGTGCCAGCAGCCCCCGCGCACAGGGGAGGGGTCAGCCCCAGCATTTT. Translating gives CASSPRAQGRGQPQHF.

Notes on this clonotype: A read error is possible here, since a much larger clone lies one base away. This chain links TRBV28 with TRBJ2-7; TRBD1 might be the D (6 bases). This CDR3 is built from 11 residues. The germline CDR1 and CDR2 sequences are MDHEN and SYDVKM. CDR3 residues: CASRAGVEQHF. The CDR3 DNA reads TGTGCCAGCAGAGCAGGGGTTGAGCAGCACTTC.